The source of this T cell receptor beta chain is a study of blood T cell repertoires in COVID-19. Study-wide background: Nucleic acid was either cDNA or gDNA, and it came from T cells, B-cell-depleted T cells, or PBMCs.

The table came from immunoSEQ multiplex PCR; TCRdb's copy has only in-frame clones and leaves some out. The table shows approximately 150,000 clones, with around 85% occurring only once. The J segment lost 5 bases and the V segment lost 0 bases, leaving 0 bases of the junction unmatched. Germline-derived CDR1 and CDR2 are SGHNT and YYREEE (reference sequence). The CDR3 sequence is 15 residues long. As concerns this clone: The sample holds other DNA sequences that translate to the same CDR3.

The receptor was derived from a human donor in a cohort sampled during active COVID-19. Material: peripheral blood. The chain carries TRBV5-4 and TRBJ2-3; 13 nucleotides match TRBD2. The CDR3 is CASSLGLAGGDTQYF. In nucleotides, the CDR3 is TGTGCCAGCAGCTTGGGACTAGCGGGGGGAGATACGCAGTATTTT.